What follows is one T cell receptor (beta chain) and its context. This sample stems from a study of blood T cell repertoires in COVID-19. Study context: Collection of acute and convalescent COVID-19 samples took place in the United States, Italy and Spain. PBMCs, B-cell-depleted T cells, or T cells were the source of the cDNA or gDNA that made up the material.

As originally analysed: Estimates of nucleated cell counts were drawn from the amplification of reference gene primers. Generated by immunoSEQ multiplex PCR, the TCRdb table keeps only in-frame clones and is missing some. V and J calls and clone size follow that table, whereas D and trimming were derived from the DNA. The sample comprises tens of thousands of clones, about three quarters of which are singletons, and around 25% rests with the top ten. With 3 bases clipped from V and 2 bases from J, the junction kept 7 bases outside the gene matches. This CDR3 is built from 17 residues. From germline, CDR1 is MDHEN and CDR2 SYDVKM.

This receptor was taken from a human donor in a cohort sampled during active COVID-19. Input material: peripheral blood. This chain links TRBV28 with TRBJ2-4, with TRBD1 matching 10 bases. The CDR3 spells CASSFVGQGLTKNIQYF. The CDR3 nucleotides are TGTGCCAGCAGTTTTGTGGGACAGGGGTTAACCAAAAACATTCAGTACTTC.